The entry below describes one TCR beta chain. This sample is part of a study of blood T cell repertoires in COVID-19. Study-wide background: Material from acute and convalescent COVID-19 was sourced from the United States, Italy and Spain.

TCRdb keeps only in-frame clones here, not all; method: immunoSEQ multiplex PCR. The data show some 130,000 clones, with about 83% seen just once and around 13% held by the top ten. CDR1 is PRHDT and CDR2 is FYEKMQ in the germline V gene (reference sequence). This CDR3 spans 15 amino acids. J lost 3 bases, V lost 5 bases, and 7 bases had no gene match. Sequencing was carried out using peripheral blood. This sequence was found in a human donor in a cohort sampled during active COVID-19. The gene calls are TRBV13 and TRBJ2-7, with TRBD2 matching 10 bases. The CDR3 nucleotides read TGTGCCAGCAGCACCAGCGGGGGGGCGATCTACGAGCAGTACTTC. Its protein is CASSTSGGAIYEQYF.